The entry below describes one T cell receptor beta chain. This specimen comes from a study of T cell responses to AZD1222 COVID-19 vaccine. The germline V gene has CDR1 GTSNPN and CDR2 SVGIG (reference sequence). The V gene end was trimmed by 0 bases and the J gene end by 7 bases; junction bases not matched to a gene: 6. The CDR3 consists of 15 residues. The assay was immunoSEQ multiplex PCR, and TCRdb's table has in-frame clones only and misses some. The sample includes roughly 200,000 clones, just over 85% of them seen just once. The sample here was peripheral blood, taken on day 0 of AZD1222 vaccination. This receptor was identified in an adult in good health. This chain joins TRBV30 and TRBJ1-4, with TRBD1 matching over 9 bases. In nucleotides, the CDR3 is TGTGCCTGGAGTGTAATGGGACAGGGCCGTGAAAAACTGTTTTTT. It codes for CAWSVMGQGREKLFF. Full variable domain (remainder filled in from reference TRBV30 and TRBJ1-4): SQTIHQWPATLVQPVGSPLSLECTVEGTSNPNLYWYRQAAGRGLQLLFYSVGIGQISSEVPQNLSASRPQDRQFILSSKKLLLSDSGFYLCAWSVMGQGREKLFFGSGTQLSVL.